Listed below are T cell receptor beta chains from one sample, sequenced in a study of control samples from healthy donors and cancer patients. Measured with immunoSEQ multiplex PCR; TCRdb has only the in-frame clones, and not every one. Among around 200,000 clones listed, roughly 91% were seen once. The sample comprised blood. All receptors derive from a man between 18 and 35 years old in good health. Each CDR3 is given with its conserved first and last residue. A D gene is named only where the DNA matches it firmly. Only part of the rows carry a size: once, few, many, or a class if the clone is expanded.

clone size: -; D gene: -; J gene: TRBJ2-2; V gene: TRBV5-1; CDR3 DNA: TGCGCCAGCAGCTTGCCAGGGGCCGGGGAGCTGTTTTTT; CDR3 protein: CASSLPGAGELFF
clone size: -; D gene: -; J gene: TRBJ2-4; V gene: TRBV29-1; CDR3 DNA: TGCAGCGTTGAAACGGGGGCTCTAGCCAAAAACATTCAGTACTTC; CDR3 protein: CSVETGALAKNIQYF
clone size: -; D gene: -; J gene: TRBJ2-3; V gene: TRBV5-1; CDR3 DNA: TGCGCCAGCAGCTTACAGGGCCTTAGCACAGATACGCAGTATTTT; CDR3 protein: CASSLQGLSTDTQYF
clone size: -; D gene: TRBD2; J gene: TRBJ2-1; V gene: TRBV4-1; CDR3 DNA: TGCGCCAGCAGCCAAGATGGGCCTAGCGGGGGGGCCTACAATGAGCAGTTCTTC; CDR3 protein: CASSQDGPSGGAYNEQFF
clone size: -; D gene: -; J gene: TRBJ1-5; V gene: TRBV28; CDR3 DNA: TGTGCCAGCAAGCCTGAGGAGGGTTATAGCAATCAGCCCCAGCATTTT; CDR3 protein: CASKPEEGYSNQPQHF
clone size: -; D gene: -; J gene: TRBJ1-1; V gene: TRBV12-3/TRBV12-4; CDR3 DNA: TGTGCCAGCAGCTTCAACAGGGACACTGAAGCTTTCTTT; CDR3 protein: CASSFNRDTEAFF
clone size: large; D gene: -; J gene: TRBJ2-7; V gene: TRBV28; CDR3 DNA: TGTGCCAGCAGTTTATCCGCCACGAACTACGAGCAGTACTTC; CDR3 protein: CASSLSATNYEQYF
clone size: -; D gene: -; J gene: TRBJ2-1; V gene: TRBV5-1; CDR3 DNA: TGCGCCAGCAGCTTGCTGTTGCCGGGGCAGTCTCACAATGAGCAGTTCTTC; CDR3 protein: CASSLLLPGQSHNEQFF
clone size: -; D gene: -; J gene: TRBJ2-2; V gene: TRBV2; CDR3 DNA: TGTGCCAGCAGCCGGGACCCGGCGACCGGGGAGCTGTTTTTT; CDR3 protein: CASSRDPATGELFF
clone size: -; D gene: -; J gene: TRBJ1-1; V gene: TRBV13; CDR3 DNA: TGTGCCAGCAGCTTAGTGACGGCTTTAGGTGAAGCTTTCTTT; CDR3 protein: CASSLVTALGEAFF
clone size: -; D gene: -; J gene: TRBJ1-1; V gene: TRBV7-8; CDR3 DNA: TGTGCCAGCAGCTTAGGCCTGTCGAACACTGAAGCTTTCTTT; CDR3 protein: CASSLGLSNTEAFF
clone size: -; D gene: -; J gene: TRBJ2-1; V gene: TRBV5-4; CDR3 DNA: TGTGCCAGCAGCGACATGTCCAGGGGAAATGATCTTGATGAGCAGTTCTTC; CDR3 protein: CASSDMSRGNDLDEQFF
clone size: -; D gene: -; J gene: TRBJ2-3; V gene: TRBV7-2; CDR3 DNA: TGTGCCAGCAGCTTAGCGCCCGGGACAGATACGCAGTATTTT; CDR3 protein: CASSLAPGTDTQYF
clone size: -; D gene: -; J gene: TRBJ2-1; V gene: TRBV2; CDR3 DNA: TGTGCCAGCACCCGGACAGCCCAAAATGAGCAGTTCTTC; CDR3 protein: CASTRTAQNEQFF
clone size: -; D gene: -; J gene: TRBJ1-2; V gene: TRBV5-1; CDR3 DNA: TGCGCCAGCAGCTTGGGACAGGAAGAGGGATATGGCTACACCTTC; CDR3 protein: CASSLGQEEGYGYTF
clone size: -; D gene: -; J gene: TRBJ1-6; V gene: TRBV28; CDR3 DNA: TGTGCCAGCAGTTTATGGGGCCAGGGGTATAATTCACCCCTCCACTTT; CDR3 protein: CASSLWGQGYNSPLHF
clone size: once; D gene: TRBD1; J gene: TRBJ2-1; V gene: TRBV6-5; CDR3 DNA: TGTGCCAGCATACCCGACAGGGCTTCCTACAATGAGCAGTTCTTC; CDR3 protein: CASIPDRASYNEQFF
clone size: -; D gene: TRBD1; J gene: TRBJ1-5; V gene: TRBV28; CDR3 DNA: TGTGCCAGCAGATCCGACAGGGGCCCTACCAATCAGCCCCAGCATTTT; CDR3 protein: CASRSDRGPTNQPQHF
clone size: -; D gene: -; J gene: TRBJ2-1; V gene: TRBV9; CDR3 DNA: TGTGCCAGCAGCGGAGGGTCGCCAAGCTCCTACAATGAGCAGTTCTTC; CDR3 protein: CASSGGSPSSYNEQFF
clone size: once; D gene: -; J gene: TRBJ1-2; V gene: TRBV25-1; CDR3 DNA: TGTGCCAGCAGTGGTTACCCCGGAACAGAAAGAGGATTTGGCTACACCTTC; CDR3 protein: CASSGYPGTERGFGYTF
clone size: -; D gene: -; J gene: TRBJ2-2; V gene: TRBV5-1; CDR3 DNA: TGCGCCAGCAGCCCCAGCGGAGGTCGGAACACCGGGGAGCTGTTTTTT; CDR3 protein: CASSPSGGRNTGELFF
clone size: -; D gene: TRBD1; J gene: TRBJ2-7; V gene: TRBV10-2; CDR3 DNA: TGCGCCAGCTACGGACAGGGCTACGAGCAGTACTTC; CDR3 protein: CASYGQGYEQYF
clone size: -; D gene: -; J gene: TRBJ2-2; V gene: TRBV10-3; CDR3 DNA: TGTGCCATCAGTGAGGTGGGGTCTGCGAACACCGGGGAGCTGTTTTTT; CDR3 protein: CAISEVGSANTGELFF
clone size: few; D gene: -; J gene: TRBJ2-7; V gene: TRBV5-6; CDR3 DNA: TGTGCCAGCAGCTTACAGCCCTACGAGCAGTACTTC; CDR3 protein: CASSLQPYEQYF
clone size: -; D gene: -; J gene: TRBJ1-5; V gene: TRBV12-3/TRBV12-4; CDR3 DNA: TGTGCCAGCGCGGGCCCCTTCAATCAGCCCCAGCATTTT; CDR3 protein: CASAGPFNQPQHF
clone size: once; D gene: TRBD2; J gene: TRBJ2-3; V gene: TRBV19; CDR3 DNA: TGTGCCAGTAGTGAGAGCGGGGGGGCCATAGATACGCAGTATTTT; CDR3 protein: CASSESGGAIDTQYF
clone size: -; D gene: TRBD2; J gene: TRBJ2-2; V gene: TRBV5-4; CDR3 DNA: TGTGCCAGCAGCCCAGGACTAGCGGGGGGGCCTGGGACCGGGGAGCTGTTTTTT; CDR3 protein: CASSPGLAGGPGTGELFF